The 3 T cell receptor beta chains below come from one sample, sequenced in a study of blood T cell repertoires in COVID-19. The repertoire was sequenced with immunoSEQ multiplex PCR; TCRdb's copy has only in-frame clones and lacks some. Counted here are about 80,000 clones, approximately 90% occurring once; the ten biggest clones make up 9.5% to 15%. Sequencing input: peripheral blood. These TCRs come from a man aged 70-80 years with active or convalescent COVID-19.

In this sample, this clone turned up once. The chain recombines TRBV2 with TRBJ2-2; 9 bases fit TRBD2. The CDR3 spans 16 residues. Losses at the gene ends were 2 bases for V and 3 bases for J; bases not matched to a gene: 4. CDR1 SNHLY and CDR2 FYNNEI come from the germline V gene. In DNA, the CDR3 is TGTGCCAGCAGTGAAAGGAGCGGGGGGTACACCGGGGAGCTGTTTTTT. The encoded protein is CASSERSGGYTGELFF.

V is TRBV7-2 and J is TRBJ2-3, with a tentative D call TRBD2 (7 bases). The V end lost 5 bases, the J end lost 5 bases, and 20 bases lay between the germline ends. Germline values: CDR1 SGHTA, CDR2 FQGNSA. The CDR3 length is 16 residues. The CDR3 protein is CASSHWRGGSGDTQYF. Here the CDR3 DNA reads TGTGCCAGCAGCCACTGGAGGGGGGGTTCGGGAGATACGCAGTATTTT.

This sequence joins TRBV6-2 or TRBV6-3 and TRBJ1-5, with 7 bases identical to TRBD1. Germline CDR1 and CDR2: MNHEY and SVGEGT. The CDR3 length is 15 residues. Trimming removed 2 bases from V and 5 bases from J; junction bases left unmatched: 6. CDR3 protein: CASSYVRQGYQPQHF. In DNA form, the CDR3 reads TGTGCCAGCAGTTACGTACGACAGGGCTATCAGCCCCAGCATTTT.